These 24 T cell receptor beta chains were sequenced from one sample in a study of cytomegalovirus exposure and HLA in healthy donors. PCR amplification relied on 60 Vbeta primers (plus 13 Jbeta primers). The assay was immunoSEQ multiplex PCR, and TCRdb's table has in-frame clones only and misses some. Of some 120,000 clones listed, about 80% are singletons. The specimen sequenced was PBMCs. Receptors originate from a male donor in good health and CMV-seronegative.

The chain uses TRBV11-2 and TRBJ2-5, with 11 nucleotides matching TRBD2. The CDR3 extends over 19 amino acids. V trimming: 7 bases; J trimming: 5 bases; junction bases outside the gene matches: 21. Germline V lookup: CDR1 SGHAT, CDR2 FQNNGV. CDR3 sequence reads: CASTLSTASGGSFGETQYF. CDR3 DNA: TGTGCCAGCACTCTAAGTACGGCTAGCGGGGGGTCCTTCGGTGAGACCCAGTACTTC.

This clone came up a few times. The rearrangement links TRBV6-6 to TRBJ1-2; weak D call: TRBD1 (5 bases). V shed 2 bases and J shed 7 bases, with 14 bases lying between them. The CDR3 sequence is 14 residues long. The germline V gene has CDR1 MNHNY and CDR2 SVGAGI (reference sequence). CDR3 region: CASSYRHRQVGYTF. The CDR3 DNA is TGTGCCAGCAGTTACCGTCACAGGCAGGTTGGCTACACCTTC.

This clone was detected only a few times. V is TRBV10-3 and J is TRBJ1-3; D is perhaps TRBD1 (6 bases). This CDR3 is 15 amino acids long. Germline CDR1 ENHRY, CDR2 SYGVKD. Deletions cut 5 bases from V and 0 bases from J, with 11 bases between. CDR3 region: CAISIGGDSGNTIYF. The CDR3 DNA reads TGTGCCATCAGTATAGGGGGTGACTCTGGAAACACCATATATTTT.

The chain couples TRBV10-3 to TRBJ2-2, with 8 nucleotides matching TRBD1. The CDR3 is 16 residues long. Looked up from germline, CDR1 is ENHRY and CDR2 is SYGVKD. V gave up 3 bases and J gave up 2 bases; unmatched junction bases: 5. The CDR3 loop is CAISDGTGLNTGELFF. The CDR3 DNA is TGTGCCATCAGTGACGGGACAGGTCTTAACACCGGGGAGCTGTTTTTT.

The chain joins TRBV2 to TRBJ1-2; TRBD1 agrees at 12 bases. The CDR3 extends over 14 amino acids. Germline CDR1 reads SNHLY; CDR2 reads FYNNEI. The V gene end was trimmed by 8 bases and the J gene end by 5 bases; junction bases not matched to a gene: 6. CDR3: CASFRDRGRYGYTF. For the CDR3, the DNA is TGTGCCAGCTTCCGGGACAGGGGGCGATATGGCTACACCTTC.

This chain joins TRBV29-1 and TRBJ2-7; weak D call: TRBD2 (6 bases). V was clipped by 5 bases and J by 4 bases, with 12 bases between them. Germline assignment: CDR1 SQVTM and CDR2 ANQGSEA. The CDR3 length is 12 residues. The CDR3 is CSVRGSRYEQYF. Written as DNA, the CDR3 is TGCAGCGTTCGGGGGAGTAGATACGAGCAGTACTTC.

This clone has more than one count but fewer than ten. The chain employs TRBV30 and TRBJ1-2; 8 bases are shared with TRBD1. The CDR3 is made up of 10 amino acids. Per germline, CDR1 GTSNPN and CDR2 SVGIG (reference sequence). V lost 5 bases to trimming and J lost 8 bases; unmatched junction nucleotides: 1. CDR3 nucleotide sequence: TGTGCCTGGGGACAGGGAGGCTACACCTTC. It translates to CAWGQGGYTF.

This clone turned up a few times. The junction does not match germline at one end; this may be a read error. This chain connects TRBV30 to TRBJ2-6; 12 bases fit TRBD2. This CDR3 is built from 18 residues. CDR1 is GTSNPN and CDR2 is SVGIG in the germline V gene (reference sequence). CDR3 residues: CAWSSSTSGSAGANGLTF. CDR3 nucleotides: TGTGCCTGGAGTTCTTCGACTAGCGGGAGTGCGGGGGCCAACGGCCTGACTTTC.

The chain uses TRBV19 and TRBJ1-2, with D tentatively TRBD1 (6 bases). The germline V gene encodes CDR1 LNHDA and CDR2 SQIVND (reference sequence). The ends were cut back, 6 bases at V and 4 bases at J, with 12 bases in the middle. The CDR3 spans 13 residues. CDR3 sequence (DNA): TGTGCCAGTAGCCGGACAGTAATCTATGGCTACACCTTC. Residues: CASSRTVIYGYTF.

J is TRBJ2-5 and V is TRBV5-1, with 7 bases aligning to TRBD1. The CDR3 sequence is 17 residues long. V gave up 7 bases and J gave up 5 bases; unmatched junction bases: 20. Germline lookup yields CDR1 SGHRS and CDR2 YFSETQ. The DNA of the CDR3 is TGCGCCAGCCGTCGTGGATACAGGGGACGAGAGGAGGAGACCCAGTACTTC. Translation gives CASRRGYRGREEETQYF. The full variable domain, completed using reference TRBV5-1 and TRBJ2-5, is KAGVTQTPRYLIKTRGQQVTLSCSPISGHRSVSWYQQTPGQGLQFLFEYFSETQRNKGNFPGRFSGRQFSNSRSEMNVSTLELGDSALYLCASRRGYRGREEETQYFGPGTRLLVL.

This clone was seen only once. The chain combines TRBV6-6 with TRBJ2-3; TRBD2 agrees at 7 bases. CDR1 is MNHNY, CDR2 SVGAGI, per germline (reference sequence). The CDR3 runs to 16 residues. The V segment lost 3 bases and the J segment 3 bases; nucleotides outside the gene matches: 9. The CDR3 loop is CASSYWGGLGTDTQYF. The CDR3 bases are TGTGCCAGCAGTTATTGGGGGGGTTTGGGGACAGATACGCAGTATTTT.

The chain carries TRBV10-3 and TRBJ2-6; a possible D gene is TRBD1 (6 bases). The CDR3 has 14 amino acids. The germline V and J ends were trimmed by 4 bases and 4 bases, with 8 bases remaining between them. CDR1 is ENHRY, CDR2 SYGVKD, per germline. CDR3 residues: CAISATGGANVLTF. Written as DNA, the CDR3 is TGTGCCATCAGTGCGACAGGCGGGGCCAACGTCCTGACTTTC.

This chain uses TRBV7-2 with TRBJ1-3, with 7 bases aligning to TRBD1. Per germline, CDR1 SGHTA and CDR2 FQGNSA. The CDR3 loop spans 15 amino acids. V lost 5 bases to trimming and J lost 4 bases; unmatched junction nucleotides: 8. The CDR3 is CASSRQGGTGNTIYF. The CDR3 bases are TGTGCCAGCAGCCGACAGGGAGGTACCGGAAACACCATATATTTT.

The V and J genes are TRBV9 and TRBJ2-7; 9 bases map to TRBD1. Germline V gene sequence: CDR1 SGDLS, CDR2 YYNGEE. The CDR3 loop spans 16 amino acids. V lost 1 base and J lost 6; bases outside the gene matches: 11. The DNA for the CDR3 is TGTGCCAGCAGCGTAACTCCCGGGACAGGGTACACCGAGCAGTACTTC. Encoded protein: CASSVTPGTGYTEQYF. The full variable domain, completed using reference TRBV9 and TRBJ2-7, is DSGVTQTPKHLITATGQRVTLRCSPRSGDLSVYWYQQSLDQGLQFLIQYYNGEERAKGNILERFSAQQFPDLHSELNLSSLELGDSALYFCASSVTPGTGYTEQYFGPGTRLTVT.

The chain has TRBV2 and TRBJ1-1; no clear D. CDR1 SNHLY and CDR2 FYNNEI come from the germline V gene. Trimming left V 5 bases short and J 7 bases short, with 8 bases between. CDR3 length equals 11 residues. The CDR3 loop reads CASSLYSEAFF. The DNA for the CDR3 is TGTGCCAGCAGTTTATACAGTGAAGCTTTCTTT.

Comment on this clone: One end of the junction is discordant with germline, which a read error may explain. Other DNA sequences in the same sample also yield this CDR3. The chain couples TRBV9 to TRBJ2-6, with D possibly matching TRBD1 (5 bases). The germline gives CDR1 SGDLS, CDR2 YYNGEE. The CDR3 covers 14 residues. CDR3 amino acids: CASSVGSGANGLTF. The CDR3 nucleotides are TGTGCCAGCAGCGTAGGCTCTGGGGCCAACGGCCTGACTTTC.

The V and J genes are TRBV19 and TRBJ1-1; TRBD1 matches at 8 bases. CDR3 length: 15 residues. V lost 1 base, J lost 1 base, and 2 bases stayed unmatched. Germline V gene data show CDR1 as LNHDA and CDR2 as SQIVND (reference sequence). In DNA, the CDR3 is TGTGCCAGTAGTATAGGGCAGGGGGCGAACACTGAAGCTTTCTTT. This codes for CASSIGQGANTEAFF.

As for this clone: This sample also contains other DNA sequences that code for the same CDR3. The rearrangement links TRBV6-1 to TRBJ1-5; D ambiguous. Germline V gene sequence: CDR1 MNHNS, CDR2 SASEGT. V was trimmed by 5 bases and J by 0 bases, leaving 5 bases between them. The CDR3 has 13 residues. As DNA, the CDR3 is TGTGCCAGCAGTCGGGATAGCAATCAGCCCCAGCATTTT. Protein product: CASSRDSNQPQHF.

The gene calls are TRBV28 and TRBJ1-1; TRBD1 aligns across 7 bases. The CDR3 has 13 amino acids. Unmatched junction bases numbered 8, after V lost 8 bases and J lost 5 bases. The V gene's germline CDR1 is MDHEN and CDR2 SYDVKM. For the CDR3, the DNA is TGTGCCAGCCTTAAGACAGGGCGAACTGAAGCTTTCTTT. Amino acid sequence: CASLKTGRTEAFF.

The CDR3 loop is CASSLGVPGNTIYF. For the CDR3, the DNA is TGTGCCAGCAGTTTAGGGGTACCTGGAAACACCATATATTTT. The rearrangement links TRBV6-5 to TRBJ1-3, with D possibly matching TRBD1 (5 bases). V was clipped by 4 bases and J by 2 bases, with 9 bases between them. The length of the CDR3 is 14 residues. CDR1 MNHEY and CDR2 SVGAGI come from the germline V gene.

CDR3 nucleotide sequence: TGCGCCAGCAGGAAAGGACTGGAAGAGACCCAGTACTTC. Protein product: CASRKGLEETQYF. The V and J genes are TRBV5-1 and TRBJ2-5; possibly TRBD2 for D (5 bases). Germline V gene sequence: CDR1 SGHRS, CDR2 YFSETQ. V lost 5 bases and J 3 bases, leaving 11 bases between the germline ends. The CDR3 length is 13 residues.

The chain links TRBV30 to TRBJ1-3; D gene ambiguous. Trimming shortened V by 2 bases and J by 4 bases, and 9 bases separated the two germline ends. The CDR3 totals 13 residues. CDR1 and CDR2 (germline): GTSNPN, SVGIG (reference sequence). As DNA, the CDR3 is TGTGCCTGGAGTCTAAAATCGGGAAACACCATATATTTT. Its protein product is CAWSLKSGNTIYF.

The rearrangement links TRBV30 to TRBJ1-2, with D possibly TRBD1 on 6 matching bases. The V and J ends lost 4 bases and 4 bases respectively, with 10 bases between them. Germline V gene lookup returns CDR1 GTSNPN and CDR2 SVGIG (reference sequence). The CDR3 loop spans 12 amino acids. Here the CDR3 reads CAWTPQGYGYTF. In DNA form, the CDR3 reads TGTGCCTGGACCCCACAGGGCTATGGCTACACCTTC. Filled out from reference TRBV30 and TRBJ1-2, the complete variable domain reads SQTIHQWPATLVQPVGSPLSLECTVEGTSNPNLYWYRQAAGRGLQLLFYSVGIGQISSEVPQNLSASRPQDRQFILSSKKLLLSDSGFYLCAWTPQGYGYTFGSGTRLTVV.

The V and J genes are TRBV2 and TRBJ1-4, with 8 bases identical to TRBD1. The CDR3 is 16 amino acids. Germline V gives CDR1 SNHLY, CDR2 FYNNEI. V dropped 3 bases and J dropped 3; count of bases not matched to a gene: 6. CDR3 loop: CASSDPRQGSNEKLFF. CDR3 in DNA: TGTGCCAGCAGTGATCCCCGACAGGGGTCTAATGAAAAACTGTTTTTT. The full variable domain, its missing parts supplied by reference TRBV2 and TRBJ1-4, is EPEVTQTPSHQVTQMGQEVILRCVPISNHLYFYWYRQILGQKVEFLVSFYNNEISEKSEIFDDQFSVERPDGSNFTLKIRSTKLEDSAMYFCASSDPRQGSNEKLFFGSGTQLSVL.